This T cell receptor beta chain was sequenced in a study of T cell clusters in autoimmune cytopenias. In germline, CDR1 is MNHEY, CDR2 SMNVEV (reference sequence). This CDR3 has 15 amino acids. By frequency, this clonotype registers medium-sized. One tube held mixed TRB-A and TRB-B primer pools for touch-down PCR. TCRdb re-analyzed the multiplex PCR reads; it lists each CDR3 protein once, without DNA. The table lists roughly 5,500 distinct CDR3 sequences. TRB amplification used approximately 0.25 ug of peripheral blood genomic DNA. Separately, the same data were catalogued under a study of T cell repertoires in aging, cancer and after chemotherapy. Turning to that study: Across the chemotherapy interval, each cancer cohort showed higher median generation probability, suggesting thymic rebound.

The sequencing input was peripheral blood. V gene TRBV27 combines with J gene TRBJ2-7; TCRdb lists TRBD1, though no DNA is available to test this call. This receptor was identified in a human donor in good health. The CDR3 sequence: CASSSGTGRSYEQYF.